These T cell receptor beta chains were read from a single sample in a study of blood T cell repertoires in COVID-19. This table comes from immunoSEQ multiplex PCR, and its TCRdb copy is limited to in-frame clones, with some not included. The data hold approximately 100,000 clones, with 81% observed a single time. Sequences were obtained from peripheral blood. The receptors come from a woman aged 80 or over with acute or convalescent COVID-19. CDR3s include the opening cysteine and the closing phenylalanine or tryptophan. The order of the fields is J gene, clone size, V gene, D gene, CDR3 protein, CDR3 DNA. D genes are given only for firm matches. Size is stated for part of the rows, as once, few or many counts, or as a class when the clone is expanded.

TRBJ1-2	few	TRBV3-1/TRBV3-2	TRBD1	CASSSRTGFTF	TGTGCCAGCAGCTCTCGGACAGGGTTCACCTTC
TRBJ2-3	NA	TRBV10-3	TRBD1	CAISEEGAGDTQYF	TGTGCCATCAGTGAAGAGGGGGCGGGCGATACGCAGTATTTT
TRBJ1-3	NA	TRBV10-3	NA	CAIRGRGSGNTIYF	TGTGCCATCAGAGGCCGAGGGTCTGGAAACACCATATATTTT
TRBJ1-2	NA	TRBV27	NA	CASSSPSGGVYGYTF	TGTGCCAGCAGTTCTCCCTCGGGGGGTGTCTATGGCTACACCTTC
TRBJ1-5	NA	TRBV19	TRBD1	CASSVEQGSFHQPQHF	TGTGCCAGTAGTGTAGAACAGGGGTCCTTTCATCAGCCCCAGCATTTT
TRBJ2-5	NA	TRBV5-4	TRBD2	CASSRGLAGAQGETQYF	TGTGCCAGCAGTCGGGGACTAGCGGGGGCCCAGGGGGAGACCCAGTACTTC
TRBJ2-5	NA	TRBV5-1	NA	CASSLSGYQETQYF	TGCGCCAGCAGCTTGTCGGGGTACCAAGAGACCCAGTACTTC
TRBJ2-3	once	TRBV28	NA	CALSWGIGTDTQYF	TGTGCCCTTTCTTGGGGCATAGGCACAGATACGCAGTATTTT
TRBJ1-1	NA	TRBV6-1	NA	CASTEKGLFNTEAFF	TGTGCCAGCACTGAAAAGGGACTTTTTAACACTGAAGCTTTCTTT
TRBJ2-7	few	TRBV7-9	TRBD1	CASSQGQGAFYEQYF	TGTGCCAGCAGCCAAGGACAGGGGGCGTTCTACGAGCAGTACTTC
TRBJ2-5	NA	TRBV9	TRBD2	CASSVATSGVETQYF	TGTGCCAGCAGCGTAGCGACTAGCGGGGTGGAGACCCAGTACTTC
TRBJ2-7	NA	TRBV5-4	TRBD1	CASSTGQEPSYEQYF	TGTGCCAGCAGCACAGGACAGGAACCCTCCTACGAGCAGTACTTC
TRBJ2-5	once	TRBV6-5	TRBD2	CASRTSGGAVKSQYF	TGTGCCAGCAGGACTAGCGGGGGGGCCGTAAAGTCCCAGTACTTC
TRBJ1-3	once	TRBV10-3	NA	CAIRDNGGNTIYF	TGTGCCATCAGGGACAATGGGGGAAACACCATATATTTT
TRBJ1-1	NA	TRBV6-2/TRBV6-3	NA	CASSRDTSTEAFF	TGTGCCAGCAGTCGGGACACAAGCACTGAAGCTTTCTTT
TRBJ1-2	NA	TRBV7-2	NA	CASSLRRDRASGYTF	TGTGCCAGCAGCTTAAGGAGGGACCGGGCGAGCGGCTACACCTTC
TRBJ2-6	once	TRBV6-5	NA	CAIQTTGLGANVLTF	TGTGCCATTCAAACCACAGGGCTTGGGGCCAACGTCCTGACTTTC
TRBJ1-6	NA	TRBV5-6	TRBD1	CASLITGGNSYNSPLHF	TGTGCCAGCCTAATCACAGGGGGGAACTCCTATAATTCACCCCTCCACTTT
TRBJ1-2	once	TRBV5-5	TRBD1	CASSLVRTTGDGYTF	TGTGCCAGCAGCTTGGTTCGAACGACAGGGGATGGCTACACCTTC
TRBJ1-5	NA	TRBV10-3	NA	CAISESIRGGQPQHF	TGTGCCATCAGTGAGTCGATACGGGGGGGTCAGCCCCAGCATTTT
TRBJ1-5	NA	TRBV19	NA	CASSPLGQQGQPQHF	TGTGCCAGTAGCCCCCTTGGGCAGCAGGGTCAGCCCCAGCATTTT